This T cell receptor beta chain was found in a study of neurological immune-mediated disorders. As for the cDNA, it was generated by 5'RACE with 10-nucleotide random UMIs. MiXCR, run by TCRdb on the 5' RACE reads, gives a single entry per CDR3 protein. The repertoire holds some 21,000 distinct CDR3 sequences, with 5.5% to 8% as singletons. The table lists this clonotype with many counts. The cells used in sorted libraries, CD4+ or CD8+ T cells, numbered some 1 million. The receptor was derived from a man between 18 and 29 years old in good health. The sample taken for sequencing was CD8+ T cells from blood.

CDR3 loop: CASIQPSGQASGNTIYF. The CDR3 nucleotides read TGTGCCAGCATCCAACCTTCGGGGCAGGCGTCTGGAAACACCATATATTTT. The chain carries TRBV7-9 and TRBJ1-3, with D possibly TRBD1 on 5 matching bases. V gave up 7 bases and J gave up 1 base, with 20 bases separating them. From germline, CDR1 is SEHNR and CDR2 FQNEAQ (reference sequence). The length of the CDR3 is 17 residues. Full variable domain (missing parts from reference TRBV7-9 and TRBJ1-3): DTGVSQNPRHKITKRGQNVTFRCDPISEHNRLYWYRQTLGQGPEFLTYFQNEAQLEKSRLLSDRFSAERPKGSFSTLEIQRTEQGDSAMYLCASIQPSGQASGNTIYFGEGSWLTVV.